Included here is one TCR beta chain sequence, with context. Its antigen is unidentified. The entry originates in a study of shared clonotypes between healthy human individuals. The length of the CDR3 is 13 residues. V dropped 0 bases and J dropped 6 bases, with 6 bases sitting between them. Germline V gene data show CDR1 as MNHNY and CDR2 as SVGAGI (reference sequence). Only in-frame clones appear in the TCRdb table, and some are missing; sequencing was by immunoSEQ multiplex PCR. Of approximately 2.5 million clones in the sample, about 92% are singletons; the top ten hold roughly 0.14%. Findings and caveats of the study: Sampling included only blood; tissue repertoires likely differ. Sharing across four donors was highest in naive CD4 (around 5%) and lowest in memory CD8 (around 0.4%). With few donors, the genetic and exposure-history diversity represented was limited.

The gene calls are TRBV6-6 and TRBJ1-5; D remains ambiguous. Input material: naive CD4+ T cells sorted from blood. Subset here: CD45RA+ positively selected. The receptor comes from a man between 18 and 29 years old in good health. This CDR3 is CASSYSERQPQHF. The CDR3, as DNA: TGTGCCAGCAGTTACTCAGAACGTCAGCCCCAGCATTTT.